The 13 T cell receptor beta chains in this list originate from one sample, sequenced in a study of molecular identifiers for immune sequencing clone quantification. In TCRdb, the PCR reads were re-called with MiXCR into one record per CDR3 protein. The data show about 500,000 distinct CDR3 sequences, around 21% seen once. The sequenced material came from naive CD8+ T cells from blood, with Jurkat cell RNA spiked in. As to subset: FACS-sorted CD8+CD4-CCR7+CD45RA+ naive T cells. The receptors here all came from a human donor in good health. Some libraries in this study had Jurkat cell RNA spiked in.

The CDR3 is CASSSSGAEGGYPYETQYF. As DNA, the CDR3 is TGTGCCAGCAGCTCCTCGGGGGCAGAAGGCGGGTATCCTTACGAGACCCAGTACTTC. This chain links TRBV7-9 with TRBJ2-5; D may be TRBD1 or TRBD2 (6 bases each). V dropped 4 bases and J dropped 5 bases, with 29 bases sitting between them. Germline V gene lookup returns CDR1 SEHNR and CDR2 FQNEAQ (reference sequence). The CDR3 loop spans 19 amino acids.

In the case of this clonotype: A much larger clonotype is one base distant, so this may be a read error. This chain connects TRBV5-1 to TRBJ2-3; TRBD2 agrees at 8 bases. V was pared by 2 bases and J by 3 bases, with 8 bases of the junction left unmatched. The germline CDR1 and CDR2 sequences are SGHRS and YFSETQ. This CDR3 region has 16 residues. CDR3 nucleotide sequence: TGCGCCAGCAGCTTCCAGAGCGGGGGAAGGACAGATACGCAGTATTTT. Translated: CASSFQSGGRTDTQYF.

This clonotype was counted between two and nine times. This rearrangement joins TRBV2 to TRBJ1-3, with D unclear. CDR3 size: 15 residues. The V and J ends lost 3 bases and 0 bases respectively, with 9 bases between them. Per germline, CDR1 SNHLY and CDR2 FYNNEI. CDR3 bases: TGTGCCAGCAGTGACAAAGCTCTCTCTGGAAACACCATATATTTT. It yields the protein CASSDKALSGNTIYF.

Comment on this clonotype: With a much larger clone just one base away, this may be a read error. The V and J genes are TRBV14 and TRBJ2-5; tentatively, D is TRBD2 (5 bases). The germline V gene encodes CDR1 SGHDN and CDR2 FVKESK. The CDR3 is made up of 13 amino acids. CDR3 amino acids: CDSSQVGEGTQYF. The DNA of the CDR3 is TGTGACAGCAGCCAAGTCGGCGAGGGGACCCAGTACTTC.

V gene TRBV7-2 combines with J gene TRBJ2-5, with a possible D match to TRBD2 (7 bases). The CDR3 totals 14 residues. Trimming took off 10 bases at V and 5 bases at J, with 20 bases between the two ends. Germline V gene lookup returns CDR1 SGHTA and CDR2 FQGNSA. The CDR3 region has the DNA TGTGCCACCAATCACGGGGGGCCCCAGGAGACCCAGTACTTC. Translated, it gives CATNHGGPQETQYF. The variable domain in full, with the rest retrieved from reference TRBV7-2 and TRBJ2-5, is GAGVSQSPSNKVTEKGKDVELRCDPISGHTALYWYRQSLGQGLEFLIYFQGNSAPDKSGLPSDRFSAERTGGSVSTLTIQRTQQEDSAVYLCATNHGGPQETQYFGPGTRLLVL.

This clonotype was seen ten or more times. The V gene is TRBV5-1, the J gene TRBJ2-5, with D perhaps TRBD2 (6 bases). The CDR3 extends over 13 amino acids. Deletions cut 4 bases from V and 3 bases from J, with 10 bases between. Looked up from germline, CDR1 is SGHRS and CDR2 is YFSETQ. The CDR3 region has the DNA TGCGCCAGCAGCGTGGGACTGGAAGAGACCCAGTACTTC. It is translated as CASSVGLEETQYF.

The chain employs TRBV7-9 and TRBJ1-2, with TRBD1 matching over 10 bases. The trim removed 6 bases at V and 0 bases at J, leaving 7 bases unmatched. The CDR3 spans 16 residues. Germline values: CDR1 SEHNR, CDR2 FQNEAQ (reference sequence). Written as DNA, the CDR3 is TGTGCCAGCAGGTCGGGGGACAGGGGTTCTAACTATGGCTACACCTTC. It codes for CASRSGDRGSNYGYTF.

This clonotype was recorded at least ten times. The chain joins TRBV6-6 to TRBJ2-7; TRBD1 agrees at 8 bases. Germline CDR1 reads MNHNY; CDR2 reads SVGAGI (reference sequence). The J segment lost 5 bases and the V segment lost 3 bases, leaving 3 bases of the junction unmatched. The CDR3 covers 13 residues. The CDR3 sequence is CASSYQGADEQYF. DNA for the CDR3: TGTGCCAGCAGTTATCAGGGGGCGGACGAGCAGTACTTC.

The sample holds a few counts of this clonotype. The gene calls are TRBV6-2 or TRBV6-3 and TRBJ1-5; D not certain. The V gene lost 4 bases and the J gene lost 0 bases, with 10 bases spanning the gap. The CDR3 contains 15 residues. Germline lookup yields CDR1 MNHEY and CDR2 SVGEGT. The CDR3, as DNA: TGTGCCAGCAGTTTCTCGACGGATAGCAATCAGCCCCAGCATTTT. Its translation is CASSFSTDSNQPQHF.

This clonotype came up many times. The genes are TRBV4-3 and TRBJ2-4; no firm D call. Germline V CDR1 and CDR2: LGHNA, YSLEER. The CDR3 spans 15 residues. Trimming cost V 1 base and J 1 base, with 8 bases left between them. This CDR3 reads CASSQAAGAKNIQYF. CDR3 DNA: TGCGCCAGCAGCCAAGCGGCCGGGGCCAAAAACATTCAGTACTTC.

In regard to this clonotype: Because it lacks the conserved phenylalanine or tryptophan at the end, this CDR3 is likely a read error. The V call is TRBV12-3 or TRBV12-4, the J call TRBJ2-7, with 10 positions matching TRBD1. V lost 6 bases, J lost 5 bases, and 7 bases stayed unmatched. The CDR3 runs to 14 residues. The CDR3 DNA reads TGTGCCAGCAGCACCGGGACAGGGGTCCACGAGCAGTACCTC. Translated, it gives CASSTGTGVHEQYL.

CDR3 loop: CASSSPGLSSPLHF. Written as DNA, the CDR3 is TGTGCCAGCAGCTCCCCAGGGTTGAGTTCACCCCTCCACTTT. The genes are TRBV7-9 and TRBJ1-6; D is possibly TRBD1 (5 bases). Trimming took off 4 bases at V and 9 bases at J, with 13 bases between the two ends. The CDR3 is 14 residues long. Germline CDR1 reads SEHNR; CDR2 reads FQNEAQ (reference sequence).

The chain is built from TRBV7-6 and TRBJ2-7; D is ambiguous. V shed 4 bases and J shed 3 bases, with 13 bases lying between them. The CDR3 runs to 14 residues. Germline CDR1 and CDR2: SGHVS and FNYEAQ. The CDR3 here is CASSSRLNFYEQYF. The CDR3 bases are TGTGCCAGCAGCTCTCGACTGAATTTCTACGAGCAGTACTTC. The full variable domain, rest sourced from reference TRBV7-6 and TRBJ2-7, is GAGVSQSPRYKVTKRGQDVALRCDPISGHVSLYWYRQALGQGPEFLTYFNYEAQQDKSGLPNDRFSAERPEGSISTLTIQRTEQRDSAMYRCASSSRLNFYEQYFGPGTRLTVT.